This passage covers 6 T cell receptor beta chains from one sample sequenced in a study of blood T cell repertoires in COVID-19. Method: immunoSEQ multiplex PCR; TCRdb's copy keeps in-frame clones and lacks some. The sample carries roughly 200,000 clones, approximately 84% recorded once. Sequencing was performed on peripheral blood. Source of these receptors: a man between 45 and 60 years old with active or convalescent COVID-19.

This clone was picked up a small number of times. CDR3 coding DNA: TGTGCCAGCAGCCAAGGGTATCAGGGAGCTTTCTTT. It encodes CASSQGYQGAFF. The J gene is TRBJ1-1, the V gene TRBV14; the D gene is possibly TRBD1 (5 bases). The length of the CDR3 is 12 residues. The germline CDR1 and CDR2 sequences are SGHDN and FVKESK. Trimming left V 1 base short and J 10 bases short, with 10 bases between.

The J gene is TRBJ2-7, the V gene TRBV27; the match to TRBD1 covers 8 bases. The junction had 3 bases not matched to a gene; V was cut back by 3 bases and J by 5 bases. From germline, CDR1 is MNHEY and CDR2 SMNVEV (reference sequence). This CDR3 has 13 amino acids. The CDR3 sequence is CASSFYRGDEQYF. The CDR3 bases are TGTGCCAGCAGTTTTTACAGGGGGGACGAGCAGTACTTC.

The rearrangement links TRBV6-5 to TRBJ1-6, with a possible D match to TRBD1 (6 bases). The germline V gene has CDR1 MNHEY and CDR2 SVGAGI. This CDR3 has 16 amino acids. Between the trimmed V and J ends, which lost 4 bases and 7 bases, there was a span of 17 bases. The CDR3 DNA is TGTGCCAGCAGTTCACTACAGGGTACTCGGAATTCACCCCTCCACTTT. Encoded protein: CASSSLQGTRNSPLHF.

Written as DNA, the CDR3 is TGTGCCAGCAGCCCTTCGAGCGCGATAGGCTACACCTTC. This translates into CASSPSSAIGYTF. This chain links TRBV12-3 or TRBV12-4 with TRBJ1-2; D is unresolved. This CDR3 region has 13 residues. The ends were cut back, 6 bases at V and 8 bases at J, with 16 bases in the middle.

V gene TRBV5-1 combines with J gene TRBJ2-3; TRBD2 matches at 8 bases. The CDR3 covers 15 residues. Germline CDR1 reads SGHRS; CDR2 reads YFSETQ. V gave up 4 bases and J gave up 1 base; unmatched junction bases: 5. This chain's CDR3 is CASSPGGFGTDTQYF. In DNA form, the CDR3 reads TGCGCCAGCAGCCCGGGGGGGTTTGGCACAGATACGCAGTATTTT. The full variable domain, its missing parts supplied by reference TRBV5-1 and TRBJ2-3, is KAGVTQTPRYLIKTRGQQVTLSCSPISGHRSVSWYQQTPGQGLQFLFEYFSETQRNKGNFPGRFSGRQFSNSRSEMNVSTLELGDSALYLCASSPGGFGTDTQYFGPGTRLTVL.

The genes are TRBV2 and TRBJ2-3, with D possibly being TRBD2 (6 bases). Trimming took 5 bases from V and 0 from J, leaving 12 bases between them. The CDR3 runs to 15 residues. Germline CDR1 is SNHLY and CDR2 is FYNNEI. CDR3 loop: CASSPRDLSTDTQYF. The CDR3 bases are TGTGCCAGCAGTCCCCGGGACTTAAGCACAGATACGCAGTATTTT.